This T cell receptor (beta chain) was obtained from a study of T cell responses to AZD1222 COVID-19 vaccine. General study results and limits: Seropositive at baseline were only a handful of AZD1222 recipients. It should be noted that donors were predominantly white British and more often female, and clonal diversity was possibly underestimated. Nearly half of the spike-specific TCRs reportedly recognize variant regions that carry no mutations.

The protocol was immunoSEQ multiplex PCR, while the TCRdb copy is restricted to in-frame clones and leaves out a portion. The table shows 150,000 to 200,000 clones, with around 94% occurring only once. Some second doses came at about 4 weeks and others at about 12 weeks; these were pooled. With 5 bases removed from V and 4 bases from J, the gap between germline ends came to 6 bases. This CDR3 has 12 residues. Regarding this clone: Antigen specificity is unknown. The sample has other DNA sequences that encode this CDR3 too.

This specimen consisted of peripheral blood, obtained 28 days after the second AZD1222 dose. V usage is TRBV12-3 or TRBV12-4 and J usage is TRBJ1-5; D unclear. The clonotype was recovered from an adult who received the AZD1222 COVID-19 vaccine. CDR3 sequence (DNA): TGTGCCAGCAGTCCCCAAAATCAGCCCCAGCATTTT. Amino acids: CASSPQNQPQHF.